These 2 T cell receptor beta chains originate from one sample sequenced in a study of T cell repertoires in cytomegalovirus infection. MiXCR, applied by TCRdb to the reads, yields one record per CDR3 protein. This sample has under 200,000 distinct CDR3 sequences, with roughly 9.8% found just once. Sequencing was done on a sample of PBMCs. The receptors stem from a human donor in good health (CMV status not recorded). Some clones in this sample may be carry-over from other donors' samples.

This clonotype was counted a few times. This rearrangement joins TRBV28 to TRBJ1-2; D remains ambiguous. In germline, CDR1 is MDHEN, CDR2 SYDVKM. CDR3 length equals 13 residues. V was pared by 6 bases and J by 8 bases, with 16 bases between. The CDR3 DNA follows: TGTGCCAGCAGCCTGCTAAAAGGAGGAGGCTACACCTTC. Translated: CASSLLKGGGYTF.

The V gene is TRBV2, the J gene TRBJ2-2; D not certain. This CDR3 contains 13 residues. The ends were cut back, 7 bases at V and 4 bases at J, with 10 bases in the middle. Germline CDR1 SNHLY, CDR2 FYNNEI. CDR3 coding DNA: TGTGCCAGCACCGACGGCCTCACCGGGGAGCTGTTTTTT. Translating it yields CASTDGLTGELFF.